Listed below are T cell receptor beta chains from one sample, sequenced in a study of blood T cell repertoires in COVID-19. The method was immunoSEQ multiplex PCR; TCRdb's version includes in-frame clones alone and lacks a portion of them. The data contain around 270,000 clones, more than 75% of them seen just once; the ten biggest clones take up less than 3%. Sequencing was performed on peripheral blood. The receptors were sampled from a woman aged 50 to 60 with acute or convalescent COVID-19. Each CDR3 is given with its conserved first and last residue. The order of the fields is D gene, clone size, V gene, J gene, CDR3 length, CDR3 protein, CDR3 DNA. D genes are given only for firm matches. Size tells how often a clone was seen (once, few, many) or the class of an expanded clone, and some rows leave it out.

>NA|NA|TRBV30|TRBJ1-2|12
CAWSTSSYGYTF
TGTGCCTGGAGTACCAGTTCCTATGGCTACACCTTC
>NA|NA|TRBV27|TRBJ1-2|13
CASSLNRNYGYTF
TGTGCCAGCAGTCTTAACAGGAACTATGGCTACACCTTC
>TRBD2|few|TRBV12-5|TRBJ2-5|15
CASGLGTSVEETQYF
TGTGCTAGTGGTTTGGGGACTAGCGTCGAAGAGACCCAGTACTTC
>TRBD1|NA|TRBV27|TRBJ2-7|14
CASSSGQGLYEQYF
TGTGCCAGCAGTTCCGGACAGGGACTGTACGAGCAGTACTTC
>TRBD2|once|TRBV27|TRBJ2-7|12
CASSLGGVEQYF
TGTGCCAGCAGTTTGGGAGGGGTCGAGCAGTACTTC
>TRBD1|NA|TRBV2|TRBJ2-5|14
CASRADRARETQYF
TGTGCCAGCAGAGCTGACAGGGCTCGAGAGACCCAGTACTTC
>NA|NA|TRBV28|TRBJ1-3|13
CASSVTRENTIYF
TGTGCCAGCAGTGTTACCCGGGAGAACACCATATATTTT
>NA|few|TRBV19|TRBJ2-1|14
CASSLGGGDNEQFF
TGTGCCAGTAGTTTAGGGGGAGGTGACAATGAGCAGTTCTTC
>NA|NA|TRBV19|TRBJ1-4|15
CASSLEGATNEKLFF
TGTGCCAGTAGTCTCGAGGGGGCAACTAATGAAAAACTGTTTTTT
>NA|NA|TRBV5-1|TRBJ1-1|14
CASSYVSGDTEAFF
TGCGCCAGCAGCTACGTTTCGGGAGACACTGAAGCTTTCTTT
>NA|NA|TRBV11-2|TRBJ1-1|14
CASSLGPGGTEAFF
TGTGCCAGCAGCTTAGGCCCGGGGGGCACTGAAGCTTTCTTT
>NA|few|TRBV6-5|TRBJ1-2|13
CASSSNTGFGYTF
TGTGCCAGCTCCTCCAACACAGGGTTTGGCTACACCTTC
>NA|NA|TRBV15|TRBJ2-5|13
CATSRTTLGTQYF
TGTGCCACCAGCAGGACAACATTGGGGACCCAGTACTTC
>NA|NA|TRBV29-1|TRBJ2-7|12
CSVEQGGDEQYF
TGCAGCGTTGAACAGGGTGGGGACGAGCAGTACTTC
>NA|NA|TRBV5-1|TRBJ1-1|14
CASSFQGRGTEAFF
TGCGCCAGCAGCTTTCAGGGGAGGGGAACTGAAGCTTTCTTT
>TRBD2|NA|TRBV3-1/TRBV3-2|TRBJ2-1|16
CASSQPYQREGNEQFF
TGTGCCAGCAGCCAACCGTATCAGCGGGAGGGGAATGAGCAGTTCTTC
>TRBD1|NA|TRBV19|TRBJ2-2|15
CASSPQGAGSGELFF
TGTGCCAGTAGCCCACAGGGGGCCGGTTCCGGGGAGCTGTTTTTT
>NA|NA|TRBV29-1|TRBJ2-1|10
CSASDNEQFF
TGCAGCGCCTCCGACAATGAGCAGTTCTTC
>NA|NA|TRBV5-1|TRBJ1-1|14
CASSWGTSNTEAFF
TGCGCCAGCAGCTGGGGGACAAGTAACACTGAAGCTTTCTTT
>NA|NA|TRBV5-4|TRBJ1-1|13
CASSSVMNTEAFF
TGTGCCAGCAGCTCAGTGATGAACACTGAAGCTTTCTTT
>TRBD2|NA|TRBV14|TRBJ2-1|14
CASSQSLAGNEQFF
TGTGCCAGCAGCCAATCGCTAGCGGGAAATGAGCAGTTCTTC
>TRBD1|NA|TRBV28|TRBJ1-4|16
CASSTPSGTGGEKLFF
TGTGCCAGCAGCACACCCTCCGGGACAGGGGGTGAAAAACTGTTTTTT
>TRBD1|NA|TRBV7-2|TRBJ2-7|14
CASSLVHRGDEQYF
TGTGCCAGCAGCTTAGTGCACAGGGGTGACGAGCAGTACTTC
>NA|NA|TRBV4-2|TRBJ2-7|17
CASSQEVNSLGTYEQYF
TGTGCCAGCAGCCAGGAGGTAAATAGCTTGGGGACCTACGAGCAGTACTTC
>TRBD2|NA|TRBV2|TRBJ2-3|16
CASSRRWGGSTDTQYF
TGTGCCAGCAGTCGCAGGTGGGGGGGGAGCACAGATACGCAGTATTTT
>TRBD2|NA|TRBV5-1|TRBJ2-7|16
CASSWLAGGRGGEQYF
TGCGCCAGCAGCTGGTTAGCGGGAGGGAGAGGTGGCGAGCAGTACTTC
>NA|NA|TRBV7-9|TRBJ2-5|12
CASSSPGETQYF
TGTGCCAGCAGCTCTCCAGGGGAGACCCAGTACTTC
>TRBD1|NA|TRBV19|TRBJ2-7|13
CATRHRGTYEQYF
TGTGCCACACGTCACAGGGGTACCTACGAGCAGTACTTC
>TRBD1|NA|TRBV19|TRBJ1-1|14
CASSILGQGAEAFF
TGTGCCAGTAGTATACTGGGACAGGGGGCTGAAGCTTTCTTT
>NA|NA|TRBV29-1|TRBJ2-2|14
CSVESRGGSGELFF
TGCAGCGTTGAAAGCAGGGGAGGGTCGGGGGAGCTGTTTTTT
>TRBD1|NA|TRBV14|TRBJ2-7|22
CASSQDLGQGIRAEDRLREQYF
TGTGCCAGCAGCCAAGATCTCGGACAGGGGATACGAGCGGAGGACCGACTACGCGAGCAGTACTTC